This record covers a single T cell receptor (beta chain). The target antigen is unknown. Assay used: immunoSEQ multiplex PCR; TCRdb lists only in-frame clones, some missing. The table has about 71,000 clones, approximately 94% seen once; the top ten hold 1.4%. The V and J ends lost 6 bases and 2 bases, in that order; junction bases with no gene match: 3. The CDR3 runs to 14 residues. Germline V lookup: CDR1 MNHNS, CDR2 SASEGT. The sample comes from a study of cytomegalovirus exposure and HLA in healthy donors. General study points: In vitro checks showed that a few CMV-associated chains really do target CMV antigens. Subsequent analysis revealed that first-cohort TCR clusters tended to co-occur in the 120 or so validation repertoires.

Sequencing used PBMCs. The genes are TRBV6-1 and TRBJ2-2, with 7 nucleotides matching TRBD1. This clonotype originated in a man between 18 and 29 years old in good health and CMV-seropositive. CDR3 DNA: TGTGCCAGCAGGGACAGGCTAAACACCGGGGAGCTGTTTTTT. Translating it yields CASRDRLNTGELFF.